This record concerns one T cell receptor (beta chain) sequence. Its antigen is unknown. Germline-derived CDR1 and CDR2 are SGHAT and FQDESV (reference sequence). The CDR3 covers 14 residues. Trimming at V came to 3 bases and at J to 3 bases, leaving 1 base not matched to a gene. Profiled with immunoSEQ multiplex PCR; TCRdb holds only in-frame clones, not every one. The table includes roughly 50,000 clones, roughly 80% detected once. The sample comes from a study of T cells in tumors after PD-1 blockade. Across the whole study: Patients received pembrolizumab 200 mg every 3 weeks or cemiplimab 350 mg every 2 weeks. During anti-PD-1 treatment, some patients continued daily vismodegib 150 mg. Study-wide results and caveats: About 45% of tumor TCR clonotypes were also found in blood.

Input was roughly 600 ng to 6,004 ng of genomic DNA from tumor or blood. This TCR came from a human donor with basal cell carcinoma. The rearrangement uses TRBV11-1 and TRBJ1-1; 10 bases line up with TRBD1. Sequences were derived from PBMCs, sampled before anti-PD-1 treatment. The CDR3 nucleotides read TGTGCCAGCAGCTTTGGGACAGGGGACACTGAAGCTTTCTTT. Translated, it gives CASSFGTGDTEAFF. Based on the CDR3 plus reference TRBV11-1 and TRBJ1-1, the full variable domain is EAEVAQSPRYKITEKSQAVAFWCDPISGHATLYWYRQILGQGPELLVQFQDESVVDDSQLPKDRFSAERLKGVDSTLKIQPAELGDSAMYLCASSFGTGDTEAFFGQGTRLTVV.